The 4 T cell receptor beta chains given below trace back to one sample, sequenced in a study of T cell responses to AZD1222 COVID-19 vaccine. Here immunoSEQ multiplex PCR was the method, and the copy in TCRdb shows in-frame clones only, minus some. The sample yields 95,000 to 150,000 clones, around 89% seen once. The material sequenced was peripheral blood, taken on day 0 of MenACWY control vaccination. Receptors originate from an adult in good health.

CDR3 nucleotides: TGTGCCAGTAGCGTAATAGGCTGGGAAGCTTTCTTT. Translated, it gives CASSVIGWEAFF. The rearrangement uses TRBV19 and TRBJ1-1; no reliable D call. Germline CDR1 LNHDA, CDR2 SQIVND (reference sequence). Trimming shortened V by 6 bases and J by 8 bases, and 13 bases separated the two germline ends. This CDR3 has 12 residues.

The V and J genes are TRBV7-3 and TRBJ2-1; D not certain. V lost 5 bases and J lost 6, with 11 bases in between. Per germline, CDR1 SGHTA and CDR2 FQGTGA. The CDR3 is 13 amino acids. The CDR3 region is CASSPDPFNEQFF. Written as DNA, the CDR3 is TGTGCCAGCAGCCCGGACCCCTTCAATGAGCAGTTCTTC.

The V and J genes are TRBV4-1 and TRBJ2-5; 8 bases match TRBD2. This CDR3 is 16 amino acids long. Germline loops: CDR1 MGHRA, CDR2 YSYEKL. V trimming: 1 base; J trimming: 5 bases; junction bases outside the gene matches: 9. The CDR3 DNA reads as TGCGCCAGCAGCCAAGCGGGAGGGCCTGAGGGGGAGACCCAGTACTTC. As protein: CASSQAGGPEGETQYF.

This clone is a singleton in its sample. The chain employs TRBV5-4 and TRBJ2-1; TRBD2 aligns across 7 bases. The CDR3 is 15 residues long. Germline-derived CDR1 and CDR2 are SGHNT and YYREEE (reference sequence). V lost 2 bases to trimming and J lost 6 bases; unmatched junction nucleotides: 8. CDR3 sequence: CASSFLADSRNEQFF. For the CDR3, the DNA is TGTGCCAGCAGCTTTCTAGCGGACTCACGCAATGAGCAGTTCTTC. The full variable domain, its missing parts supplied by reference TRBV5-4 and TRBJ2-1, is ETGVTQSPTHLIKTRGQQVTLRCSSQSGHNTVSWYQQALGQGPQFIFQYYREEENGRGNFPPRFSGLQFPNYSSELNVNALELDDSALYLCASSFLADSRNEQFFGPGTRLTVL.